Below, 31 T cell receptor beta chains from the same sample are listed, as sequenced in a study of shared clonotypes between healthy human individuals. Produced via immunoSEQ multiplex PCR; TCRdb's table is partial and in-frame only. The sample lists about 2.4 million clones; roughly 93% were seen once. Sequenced: naive CD4+ T cells from PBMCs. Subset indicated: CD45RA+ positively selected. These receptors all come from a man aged 18 to 29 in good health. Some clones in this sample may be carry-over from other donors' samples.

The rearrangement joins TRBV14 to TRBJ2-5; D gene unclear. Germline CDR1 SGHDN, CDR2 FVKESK. Trimming took 2 bases from V and 5 from J, leaving 18 bases between them. CDR3 length: 16 amino acids. The CDR3 DNA reads TGTGCCAGCAGCCAACTTCTCCAGCAAACGAGGGAGACCCAGTACTTC. This translates into CASSQLLQQTRETQYF.

This chain links TRBV6-4 with TRBJ1-2; D possibly corresponds to TRBD1 (5 bases). Germline V lookup: CDR1 MRHNA, CDR2 SNTAGT. V was clipped by 9 bases and J by 5 bases, with 16 bases between them. CDR3 length: 13 residues. The CDR3 loop reads CAREEVGEYGYTF. The CDR3 nucleotides are TGTGCCAGAGAAGAGGTGGGGGAGTATGGCTACACCTTC.

This chain connects TRBV27 to TRBJ2-5, with D possibly TRBD1 on 5 matching bases. In germline, CDR1 is MNHEY, CDR2 SMNVEV (reference sequence). This CDR3 has 14 residues. The ends were cut back, 6 bases at V and 5 bases at J, with 16 bases in the middle. The CDR3 here is CASSNIGALETQYF. The CDR3 DNA sequence: TGTGCCAGCAGCAACATAGGGGCCCTGGAGACCCAGTACTTC.

The CDR3, as DNA: TGTGCCATCAGCCCCGGGACTAGTCCCACAGATACGCAGTATTTT. Its translation: CAISPGTSPTDTQYF. V is TRBV10-3 and J is TRBJ2-3; 8 bases map to TRBD2. V lost 6 bases to trimming and J lost 2 bases; unmatched junction nucleotides: 7. CDR3 length equals 15 residues. Per the germline V gene, CDR1 is ENHRY and CDR2 is SYGVKD.

The chain uses TRBV9 and TRBJ2-7, with D maybe TRBD2 (6 bases). Germline assignment: CDR1 SGDLS and CDR2 YYNGEE. The CDR3 totals 15 residues. Trimming took off 0 bases at V and 1 base at J, with 11 bases between the two ends. This CDR3 reads CASSVEEGVSYEQYF. In nucleotides, the CDR3 is TGTGCCAGCAGCGTAGAGGAGGGAGTTTCCTACGAGCAGTACTTC.

V is TRBV29-1 and J is TRBJ1-2; D gene uncertain. Germline V gene sequence: CDR1 SQVTM, CDR2 ANQGSEA. Trimming pared 4 bases from V and 0 bases from J, leaving 12 bases between. This CDR3 spans 14 amino acids. In DNA form, the CDR3 reads TGCAGCGTTGGACTGATCAAAGCTAACTATGGCTACACCTTC. Its translation: CSVGLIKANYGYTF. The full variable domain, with the rest looked up from reference TRBV29-1 and TRBJ1-2, is SAVISQKPSRDICQRGTSLTIQCQVDSQVTMMFWYRQQPGQSLTLIATANQGSEATYESGFVIDKFPISRPNLTFSTLTVSNMSPEDSSIYLCSVGLIKANYGYTFGSGTRLTVV.

The V and J genes are TRBV18 and TRBJ2-7; TRBD1 aligns across 11 bases. Per germline, CDR1 KGHSH and CDR2 LQKENI. The CDR3 covers 17 residues. Germline trimming cut 3 bases from V and 5 bases from J; bases unmatched to any gene: 12. DNA of the CDR3: TGTGCCAGCTCACCCAATCCGGGACAGGGGGTTTTCGACGAGCAGTACTTC. The encoded protein is CASSPNPGQGVFDEQYF.

The chain combines TRBV4-2 with TRBJ1-5; D is undetermined. V gave up 4 bases and J gave up 5 bases, with 9 bases separating them. The CDR3 spans 13 residues. Germline V gene sequence: CDR1 LGHNA, CDR2 YNFKEQ. The CDR3 DNA is TGTGCCAGCAGCCGGGGATTCGATCAGCCCCAGCATTTT. Translated, it gives CASSRGFDQPQHF.

This sequence joins TRBV27 and TRBJ2-6; 9 nucleotides align to TRBD1. The CDR3 extends over 17 amino acids. Germline assignment: CDR1 MNHEY and CDR2 SMNVEV (reference sequence). Trimming took 6 bases from V and 0 from J; bases not matched to a gene: 6. The CDR3 bases are TGTGCCAGCAGCCGAGGACAGGGGAGCTCTGGGGCCAACGTCCTGACTTTC. Its protein product is CASSRGQGSSGANVLTF.

The rearrangement links TRBV5-6 to TRBJ2-1, with D maybe TRBD2 (5 bases). The CDR3 runs 15 residues. Germline CDR1 SGHDT, CDR2 YYEEEE. The V and J ends lost 0 bases and 4 bases respectively, with 11 bases between them. The CDR3 coding sequence is TGTGCCAGCAGCTTGGGGGAGCGAAATTACAATGAGCAGTTCTTC. It codes for CASSLGERNYNEQFF.

The rearrangement joins TRBV5-1 to TRBJ2-7; 13 nucleotides agree with TRBD2. V shed 5 bases, J shed 6 bases, and the junction held 8 bases outside the gene matches. Germline CDR1 reads SGHRS; CDR2 reads YFSETQ. The CDR3 is 15 amino acids. The CDR3 protein is CASSSGTSGTGEQYF. CDR3 nucleotide sequence: TGCGCCAGCAGTTCAGGGACTAGCGGGACGGGCGAGCAGTACTTC.

This clone was observed a single time. J is TRBJ1-4 and V is TRBV28, with 8 bases that match TRBD1. Germline V gene data show CDR1 as MDHEN and CDR2 as SYDVKM. The CDR3 sequence is 13 residues long. V lost 8 bases to trimming and J lost 8 bases; unmatched junction nucleotides: 7. The CDR3 DNA reads TGTGCCAGCGCGGACAGGGTTGAAGAAAAACTGTTTTTT. As protein: CASADRVEEKLFF.

The chain employs TRBV7-2 and TRBJ2-5, with 10 bases lining up with TRBD2. Trimming removed 7 bases from V and 5 bases from J; junction bases left unmatched: 10. Germline lookup yields CDR1 SGHTA and CDR2 FQGNSA. CDR3 size: 15 residues. CDR3 sequence: CASNPSGSLAETQYF. Here the CDR3 DNA reads TGTGCCAGCAACCCTAGCGGGAGCTTGGCGGAGACCCAGTACTTC.

The chain carries TRBV7-3 and TRBJ1-1; D remains unclear. The CDR3 length is 11 residues. The V end was cut by 5 bases, the J end by 4 bases, with 5 bases between. Germline V lookup: CDR1 SGHTA, CDR2 FQGTGA. CDR3 residues: CASSLSTEAFF. The CDR3 region has the DNA TGTGCCAGCAGCCTCAGCACTGAAGCTTTCTTT. Together with reference TRBV7-3 and TRBJ1-1, the CDR3 gives the full variable domain: GAGVSQTPSNKVTEKGKYVELRCDPISGHTALYWYRQSLGQGPEFLIYFQGTGAADDSGLPNDRFFAVRPEGSVSTLKIQRTERGDSAVYLCASSLSTEAFFGQGTRLTVV.

V is TRBV29-1 and J is TRBJ2-3; possible D gene TRBD2, 6 bases. The CDR3 consists of 13 residues. CDR1 is SQVTM, CDR2 ANQGSEA, per germline. V lost 7 bases, J lost 3 bases, and 14 bases lay in between. The CDR3 DNA follows: TGCAGCGCCTACGAAGGGAGGACAGATACGCAGTATTTT. It yields the protein CSAYEGRTDTQYF.

This chain connects TRBV5-1 to TRBJ2-1; perhaps D is TRBD1 or TRBD2 (5 bases each). CDR1 and CDR2 (germline): SGHRS, YFSETQ. This CDR3 has 15 amino acids. The V end was cut by 4 bases, the J end by 0 bases, with 11 bases between. The CDR3 coding sequence is TGCGCCAGCAGCGTGGGACGGAGCTCCTACAATGAGCAGTTCTTC. It translates to CASSVGRSSYNEQFF.

The CDR3 DNA follows: TGTGCCAGCAGCTACGACGGACAGGCCAACACTGAAGCTTTCTTT. Residues: CASSYDGQANTEAFF. The chain joins TRBV11-3 to TRBJ1-1; the match to TRBD1 covers 7 bases. Trimming at V came to 4 bases and at J to 2 bases, leaving 7 bases not matched to a gene. The CDR3 spans 15 residues. CDR1 SGHNT and CDR2 YENEEA come from the germline V gene. The full variable domain, completed using reference TRBV11-3 and TRBJ1-1, is EAGVVQSPRYKIIEKKQPVAFWCNPISGHNTLYWYLQNLGQGPELLIRYENEEAVDDSQLPKDRFSAERLKGVDSTLKIQPAELGDSAVYLCASSYDGQANTEAFFGQGTRLTVV.

This chain joins TRBV5-1 and TRBJ1-1; D call uncertain. CDR1 SGHRS and CDR2 YFSETQ come from the germline V gene. The CDR3 runs to 14 residues. Trimming cost V 0 bases and J 5 bases, with 11 bases left between them. CDR3 sequence reads: CASSLEEARTEAFF. The DNA of the CDR3 is TGCGCCAGCAGCTTGGAGGAGGCGCGTACTGAAGCTTTCTTT.

The table lists this clone with a few counts. V and J are TRBV10-3 and TRBJ1-5, with a possible D match to TRBD1 (5 bases). The CDR3 consists of 13 residues. V lost 7 bases and J lost 4, with 11 bases in between. Looked up from germline, CDR1 is ENHRY and CDR2 is SYGVKD. In nucleotides, the CDR3 is TGTGCCATCAAATCCGGGGGTAATCAGCCCCAGCATTTT. Translation: CAIKSGGNQPQHF.

Concerning this clone itself: Other DNA sequences within the sample encode an identical CDR3. The chain employs TRBV19 and TRBJ2-3; D call uncertain. This CDR3 is built from 14 residues. V lost 3 bases to trimming and J lost 2 bases, with 9 bases between them. The germline V gene has CDR1 LNHDA and CDR2 SQIVND (reference sequence). This CDR3 is CASSIGRATDTQYF. The CDR3 DNA sequence: TGTGCCAGTAGTATCGGCCGCGCCACAGATACGCAGTATTTT. The full variable domain, completed using reference TRBV19 and TRBJ2-3, is DGGITQSPKYLFRKEGQNVTLSCEQNLNHDAMYWYRQDPGQGLRLIYYSQIVNDFQKGDIAEGYSVSREKKESFPLTVTSAQKNPTAFYLCASSIGRATDTQYFGPGTRLTVL.

The chain recombines TRBV11-1 with TRBJ2-1, with 8 bases lining up with TRBD2. CDR1 SGHAT and CDR2 FQDESV come from the germline V gene (reference sequence). The CDR3 spans 15 residues. V trimming: 1 base; J trimming: 7 bases; junction bases outside the gene matches: 6. This CDR3 reads CASSLGASGRNEQFF. The CDR3 nucleotides are TGTGCCAGCAGCTTAGGGGCTAGCGGGCGAAATGAGCAGTTCTTC.

The J gene is TRBJ1-1, the V gene TRBV5-1; the match to TRBD1 covers 8 bases. Germline V lookup: CDR1 SGHRS, CDR2 YFSETQ. The CDR3 length is 16 residues. Trimming took 3 bases from V and 0 from J; bases not matched to a gene: 7. CDR3 in DNA: TGCGCCAGCAGCTCCCGGGACAGGCTCATGAACACTGAAGCTTTCTTT. Its translation: CASSSRDRLMNTEAFF.

The rearrangement links TRBV5-1 to TRBJ2-2; the match to TRBD2 covers 12 bases. The CDR3 loop spans 16 amino acids. With V trimmed by 6 bases and J by 2 bases, 5 bases remained unmatched. CDR1 SGHRS and CDR2 YFSETQ come from the germline V gene. The chain's CDR3 is CASNGLAGLNTGELFF. The CDR3 nucleotides read TGCGCCAGCAATGGACTAGCGGGACTCAACACCGGGGAGCTGTTTTTT.

The rearrangement uses TRBV28 and TRBJ1-2; D is undetermined. Germline loops: CDR1 MDHEN, CDR2 SYDVKM. Trimming removed 3 bases at V and 4 bases at J, with 12 bases between. The CDR3 has 14 amino acids. Here the CDR3 reads CASSLPTWGYGYTF. The CDR3 nucleotides are TGTGCCAGCAGTTTGCCTACCTGGGGCTATGGCTACACCTTC.

Concerning this clone: The sample has other DNA sequences that encode this CDR3 too. The CDR3 is CASSVLSYEQYF. The CDR3 region has the DNA TGTGCCAGCAGTGTACTAAGCTACGAGCAGTACTTC. J is TRBJ2-7 and V is TRBV6-1; no clear D. Germline V gives CDR1 MNHNS, CDR2 SASEGT. Between the trimmed V and J ends, which lost 4 bases and 3 bases, there was a span of 7 bases. This CDR3 is 12 amino acids long.

The V call is TRBV15, the J call TRBJ1-5; D not certain. Between the trimmed V and J ends, which lost 0 bases and 8 bases, there was a span of 8 bases. The CDR3 loop spans 13 amino acids. The germline V gene has CDR1 LNHNV and CDR2 YYDKDF (reference sequence). The DNA for the CDR3 is TGTGCCACCAGCAGAGATCCTCTCGAGCCCCAGCATTTT. Translated, it gives CATSRDPLEPQHF.

A word on this clone: The same CDR3 can be traced to other DNA sequences in this sample. This chain joins TRBV5-4 and TRBJ2-1; no firm D call. The length of the CDR3 is 12 residues. The V gene's germline CDR1 is SGHNT and CDR2 YYREEE (reference sequence). V lost 4 bases and J lost 9, with 11 bases in between. DNA of the CDR3: TGTGCCAGCAGCCTCCTTAGCTCTGAGCAGTTCTTC. It codes for CASSLLSSEQFF.

This chain links TRBV6-5 with TRBJ2-2; 8 bases fit TRBD2. The V and J ends lost 8 bases and 2 bases, in that order; junction bases with no gene match: 4. Germline V gene data show CDR1 as MNHEY and CDR2 as SVGAGI. The CDR3 has 14 residues. The CDR3 DNA is TGTGCCAGCCGAGCGGGAGCTAACACCGGGGAGCTGTTTTTT. This gives the protein CASRAGANTGELFF.

This chain links TRBV4-2 with TRBJ2-7, with 13 bases identical to TRBD2. With V trimmed by 0 bases and J by 4 bases, 9 bases remained unmatched. Germline lookup yields CDR1 LGHNA and CDR2 YNFKEQ. The CDR3 totals 18 residues. CDR3 sequence (DNA): TGTGCCAGCAGCCAAGATGGACTAGCGGGAGTAAGAATATACGAGCAGTACTTC. Amino acids: CASSQDGLAGVRIYEQYF.

In this sample, this clone turned up once. The V call is TRBV28, the J call TRBJ1-4; D gene uncertain. V lost 6 bases and J lost 9, with 20 bases in between. Germline CDR1 reads MDHEN; CDR2 reads SYDVKM. This CDR3 contains 15 residues. In DNA, the CDR3 is TGTGCCAGCAGACGACAAGACGGGTATAAGAAAAAACTGTTTTTT. It specifies CASRRQDGYKKKLFF.

The chain recombines TRBV7-2 with TRBJ2-3; unclear D gene. The CDR3 covers 15 residues. V lost 5 bases and J 3 bases, leaving 15 bases between the germline ends. Germline CDR1 SGHTA, CDR2 FQGNSA. CDR3 nucleotide sequence: TGTGCCAGCAGCCCCTTGGGCCCCTCGACAGATACGCAGTATTTT. The encoded protein is CASSPLGPSTDTQYF.